The rows below give T cell receptor beta chains drawn from one sample of a study of CD8+ T cells in alopecia areata. TCRdb keeps only in-frame clones here, not all; method: immunoSEQ multiplex PCR. The profile shows about 190,000 clones, about three fifths of them singletons. The sample here was CD4+ T cells sorted from blood, taken around week 50, from a patient treated with tofacitinib. Source of these receptors: a human donor with alopecia areata. The conserved cysteine and the conserved F or W are not part of the CDR3 here. D genes are given only for firm matches.

j_call	d_call	v_call	cdr3_aa
TRBJ1-6	TRBD1	TRBV19	ASSGQGLANSPLH
TRBJ2-3	-	TRBV27	ASSLRRAGDTQY
TRBJ2-5	-	TRBV7-6	ASSSGGWETQY
TRBJ1-6	TRBD1	TRBV7-2	ASSARQGTNSPLH
TRBJ1-1	-	TRBV11-2	ASSLASGQTEAF
TRBJ1-2	-	TRBV6-5	ASRATENYGYT
TRBJ1-4	TRBD1	TRBV9	ASSSGQGGEKLF
TRBJ2-3	-	TRBV14	ASSQDMGITDTQY
TRBJ2-3	TRBD2	TRBV10-3	AIRPGLGSEADTQY
TRBJ2-2	-	TRBV30	AWSVRGNTGELF
TRBJ2-5	-	TRBV7-2	ASSLAPGSSKREQY
TRBJ2-7	-	TRBV2	ASSETGAPYEQY
TRBJ2-1	TRBD2	TRBV9	ASSVGTSFYNEQF
TRBJ1-2	TRBD1	TRBV15	ATSEGDRGRRGYT
TRBJ2-2	-	TRBV5-1	ASSFTASNTGELF
TRBJ2-2	TRBD2	TRBV29-1	SVNPSGAPGELF
TRBJ1-1	-	TRBV18	ASSPAGFTEAF
TRBJ2-5	-	TRBV29-1	SAGAVGKGGETQY
TRBJ2-1	TRBD1	TRBV4-3	ASSHGQGATYNEQF
TRBJ2-7	-	TRBV7-9	ASSPQGVVFEQY
TRBJ2-1	TRBD2	TRBV12-5	ASGFWSSGGLVYNEQF
TRBJ2-3	-	TRBV5-1	ASSSLGERTDTQY
TRBJ2-6	TRBD1	TRBV5-1	ASSSKQGTSGANVLT
TRBJ2-3	-	TRBV9	ASSISSGDTQY
TRBJ2-1	-	TRBV7-7	ASSLDLDNEQF
TRBJ1-2	-	TRBV29-1	SVPTAAFYGYT
TRBJ2-1	TRBD2	TRBV7-3	ASSQAGGPGEQF
TRBJ2-7	-	TRBV14	ASSQGSSYEQY
TRBJ2-2	TRBD2	TRBV28	ATTLAGAGELF
TRBJ1-1	-	TRBV29-1	SVVGTSNTEAF
TRBJ2-3	-	TRBV6-6	ASSYSPDTQY
TRBJ1-6	-	TRBV4-3	ASSQDSSYNSPLH
TRBJ1-6	-	TRBV2	ASSGSGMNSPLH
TRBJ2-3	-	TRBV18	ASSPLASLTTDTQY
TRBJ2-1	TRBD2	TRBV11-2	ASTLYSGGLYNEQF
TRBJ1-3	-	TRBV7-2	ASSLTGSSGNTIY
TRBJ2-1	-	TRBV10-3	AISESSGNEQF
TRBJ2-7	-	TRBV29-1	SVGGVVPPGEQY